These T cell receptor beta chains were read from a single sample in a study of blood T cell repertoires in COVID-19. Sequencing was performed with immunoSEQ multiplex PCR; in TCRdb, only in-frame clones are kept and a portion is missing. The sample carries around 380,000 clones, more than 75% recorded once. Material: PBMCs or T cells enriched from blood (not recorded which). These receptors were obtained from a man between 25 and 39 years old who had recovered from COVID-19. The CDR3 runs from the conserved cysteine through the conserved F or W. Fields, in order: J gene, clone size, V gene, D gene, CDR3 DNA, CDR3 protein. D genes are given only for firm matches. Where a row states a size, it is once, few, many or the class of an expanded clone; other rows omit it.

>TRBJ1-5|.|TRBV10-3|.
TGTGCCATCCAAAGCTACCCGGGAGATCAGCCCCAGCATTTT
CAIQSYPGDQPQHF
>TRBJ1-2|.|TRBV7-6|TRBD1
TGTGCCAGCAGCCCAGGACAGGGACCTTATGGCTACACCTTC
CASSPGQGPYGYTF
>TRBJ1-4|.|TRBV3-1/TRBV3-2|.
TGTGCCAGCAGCCAAGCCTTACAGGTTGAAAAACTGTTTTTT
CASSQALQVEKLFF
>TRBJ1-1|.|TRBV6-5|TRBD1
TGTGCCAGCAGTCCCGACAGGGACACTGAAGCTTTCTTT
CASSPDRDTEAFF
>TRBJ2-2|once|TRBV9|.
TGTGCCAGCAGCGTAGGACAGCAGTCCGTCGGGGAGCTGTTTTTT
CASSVGQQSVGELFF
>TRBJ1-2|.|TRBV30|.
TGTGCCTGGAGTGTAGGGGAAAACTATGGCTACACCTTC
CAWSVGENYGYTF
>TRBJ2-2|.|TRBV9|.
TGTGCCAGCAGCGTAAGTGTACGGCAGGGGAGCACCGGGGAGCTGTTTTTT
CASSVSVRQGSTGELFF
>TRBJ1-2|.|TRBV13|TRBD1
TGTGCCAGCAGCGCTGACAGGGGGGTCTATGGCTACACCTTC
CASSADRGVYGYTF
>TRBJ1-5|many|TRBV4-3|.
TGCGCCAGCAGCCAAGATCTGGGAGGGTCTAATCAGCCCCAGCATTTT
CASSQDLGGSNQPQHF
>TRBJ2-3|.|TRBV5-1|TRBD1
TGCGCCAGCAGCTCCGAGCCGGGACAGGGCGTGAATACGCAGTATTTT
CASSSEPGQGVNTQYF
>TRBJ2-2|few|TRBV11-2|.
TGTGCCAGCAGCTTAGATCCCGGAAGGGGCGGCACCGGGGAGCTGTTTTTT
CASSLDPGRGGTGELFF
>TRBJ2-3|.|TRBV6-5|.
TGTGCCAGCAGTTACGGGGGGGGCCAGGTAGATACGCAGTATTTT
CASSYGGGQVDTQYF
>TRBJ1-4|.|TRBV5-6|TRBD1
TGTGCCAGCAGCTGGGGACAGGATGAAAAACTGTTTTTT
CASSWGQDEKLFF
>TRBJ1-4|once|TRBV19|.
TGTGCCAGTAGCATGGACAGCTTTGGTGAAAAACTGTTTTTT
CASSMDSFGEKLFF
>TRBJ1-2|.|TRBV7-9|.
TGTGCCAGCAGCCCGATACCCTCATTAGGGAGGGGGTTTGGCTACACCTTC
CASSPIPSLGRGFGYTF
>TRBJ1-2|.|TRBV5-1|.
TGCGCCAGCAGCTCGGAGTCCCAGGGCCCTCGCACCTTC
CASSSESQGPRTF
>TRBJ1-2|.|TRBV30|.
TGTGCCTGGAGCCCTACAGGGAAGGTGAGCTATGGCTACACCTTC
CAWSPTGKVSYGYTF
>TRBJ1-2|.|TRBV6-5|TRBD1
TGTGCCACCGCTACCATTACCGGGACAGGGGATGGCTACACCTTC
CATATITGTGDGYTF
>TRBJ2-1|.|TRBV6-5|TRBD1
TGTGCCAGCAGTTACGCGACAGGGGGCAGCTACAATGAGCAGTTCTTC
CASSYATGGSYNEQFF
>TRBJ2-3|.|TRBV6-5|.
TGTGCCAGCACCTTAGACACAGATACGCAGTATTTT
CASTLDTDTQYF
>TRBJ1-1|.|TRBV2|.
TGTGCCAGCAGGCTGGCCGGGAGGGACGCTGAAGCTTTCTTT
CASRLAGRDAEAFF
>TRBJ2-1|.|TRBV5-6|.
TGTGCCAGCAGCTTGGAACAGGTCAATGAGCAGTTCTTC
CASSLEQVNEQFF
>TRBJ2-3|.|TRBV27|.
TGTGCCAGCAGTTTACGCGGGTTGGGCACAGATACGCAGTATTTT
CASSLRGLGTDTQYF
>TRBJ1-2|.|TRBV27|TRBD1
TGTGCCAGCAGTTTAGGAGGGGGCGGGGGCTACACCTTC
CASSLGGGGGYTF
>TRBJ1-6|.|TRBV5-1|.
TGCGCCAGCAGCTTGGTGCCGGTAGATAATTCACCCCTCCACTTT
CASSLVPVDNSPLHF
>TRBJ1-2|.|TRBV27|.
TGTGCCAGCAGTTTATCAGGAGGGAGGGGCCCCTATGGCTACACCTTC
CASSLSGGRGPYGYTF
>TRBJ2-5|.|TRBV19|.
TGTGCCAGTAGTTCTCAAGTGAGCTCCCAAGAGACCCAGTACTTC
CASSSQVSSQETQYF
>TRBJ1-1|.|TRBV27|.
TGTGCCAGCGGGGAGGTTTACACTGAAGCTTTCTTT
CASGEVYTEAFF
>TRBJ2-7|.|TRBV6-5|TRBD2
TGTGCCAGCAGACCTAAGCGGGGAACCTCCTACGAGCAGTACTTC
CASRPKRGTSYEQYF
>TRBJ1-1|.|TRBV14|.
TGTGCCAGCAGCCAAGGAAGGATCAGGGTGGCCACTGAAGCTTTCTTT
CASSQGRIRVATEAFF
>TRBJ1-2|once|TRBV4-3|TRBD1
TGCGCCAGCAGCCAAGATACAGGACAGGGTAAATATGGCTACACCTTC
CASSQDTGQGKYGYTF
>TRBJ1-1|.|TRBV5-1|TRBD1
TGCGCCAGCAGCGACAGGGCGAACACTGAAGCTTTCTTT
CASSDRANTEAFF
>TRBJ1-6|.|TRBV30|.
TGTGCCTGGAGTGCCACGGGGGCCTATAATTCACCCCTCCACTTT
CAWSATGAYNSPLHF
>TRBJ2-1|.|TRBV29-1|TRBD2
TGCAGCGCTATCCAGCGGGGTTACAATGAGCAGTTCTTC
CSAIQRGYNEQFF
>TRBJ1-1|.|TRBV7-2|TRBD1
TGTGCCAGCAGCCAGACAGGGTATGCTCTTGAAGCTTTCTTT
CASSQTGYALEAFF
>TRBJ2-3|.|TRBV9|TRBD2
TGTGCCAGCGGTCGGCGGGGGACTAGCACAGATACGCAGTATTTT
CASGRRGTSTDTQYF
>TRBJ1-1|.|TRBV5-1|TRBD1
TGCGCCAGCAGCACTGGACAGGATTTCACTGAAGCTTTCTTT
CASSTGQDFTEAFF
>TRBJ2-4|.|TRBV9|TRBD1
TGTGCCAGCAGCGTAGGGACAGGGCAAGGCAAAAACATTCAGTACTTC
CASSVGTGQGKNIQYF
>TRBJ2-1|.|TRBV4-1|.
TGCGCCAGCAGCCACGTGTTCAGGGACAATGAGCAGTTCTTC
CASSHVFRDNEQFF
>TRBJ1-1|.|TRBV11-2|TRBD1
TGTGCCAGCAGCGCCGGACAGGTGAACACTGAAGCTTTCTTT
CASSAGQVNTEAFF
>TRBJ2-7|few|TRBV10-3|.
TGTGCCATCAGTGAGCAGGGCTACGAGCAGTACTTC
CAISEQGYEQYF
>TRBJ2-1|.|TRBV9|.
TGTGCCAGCAGCGTAGACCGAGACAATGAGCAGTTCTTC
CASSVDRDNEQFF
>TRBJ1-4|once|TRBV27|TRBD1
TGTGCCAGCAGCCCCCGGAGAGGAGGGGGCCGAAATGAAAAACTGTTTTTT
CASSPRRGGGRNEKLFF
>TRBJ2-7|once|TRBV4-3|TRBD2
TGCGCCAGCAGCCAAGATCGGGGGGGCTACGAGCAGTACTTC
CASSQDRGGYEQYF
>TRBJ1-1|.|TRBV20-1|TRBD1
TGCAGTGCTTGGACAGGGGCTGCTTTCTTT
CSAWTGAAFF
>TRBJ2-7|once|TRBV10-3|.
TGTGCCATCAGTGAGACATCCAGGGGCACACACAGGGCCCCCTACGAGCAGTACTTC
CAISETSRGTHRAPYEQYF
>TRBJ2-1|.|TRBV30|TRBD2
TGTGCCTGGAGTGTGGACGGGGGGTACAATGAGCAGTTCTTC
CAWSVDGGYNEQFF
>TRBJ1-6|.|TRBV6-1|TRBD1
TGTGCCAGCAGTGAATGGGGGGGACAGGGATCACCCCTCCACTTT
CASSEWGGQGSPLHF
>TRBJ2-5|.|TRBV7-6|TRBD2
TGTGCCAGCAGCCACGGACTAGCGGGAGGGGAGACCCAGTACTTC
CASSHGLAGGETQYF
>TRBJ2-2|.|TRBV15|TRBD1
TGTGCCACCAGCAGAGATAGGGGGACAGTGAACACCGGGGAGCTGTTTTTT
CATSRDRGTVNTGELFF